A selection of T cell receptor beta chains follows, all from one sample in a study of regulatory T cells in long-lasting Graves disease. TCRdb processed the multiplex PCR reads anew with MiXCR; each CDR3 protein has one entry. The sample has 300,000 to 500,000 distinct CDR3 sequences, less than 25% seen once. Here the sequenced sample was peripheral blood mononuclear cells (PBMCs), taken when the disease was refractory, from a patient treated with antithyroid drugs. The receptors were gathered from a female donor with Graves disease. The CDR3 runs from the conserved cysteine through the conserved F or W. A D gene is named only where the DNA matches it firmly. For some rows the clone size is stated as once, few or many, or as a class when expanded; others skip it.

clone_size j_call d_call v_call cdr3_nt cdr3_aa
many TRBJ2-7 - TRBV6-2/TRBV6-3 TGTGCCAGCAGCTTCACCAATCTTTTTGTGGGGGGCTCCTACGAGCAGTACTTC CASSFTNLFVGGSYEQYF
few TRBJ1-1 TRBD1 TRBV29-1 TGCAGCGTGGGACAGGGAAACACTGAAGCTTTCTTT CSVGQGNTEAFF
many TRBJ1-4 - TRBV2 TGTGCCAGCAGTGATTTGGCGGGAACTAATGAAAAACTGTTTTTT CASSDLAGTNEKLFF
- TRBJ2-7 - TRBV29-1 TGCAGCGTCAGGACGTCTTACTACGAGCAGTACTTC CSVRTSYYEQYF
many TRBJ1-1 - TRBV12-3/TRBV12-4 TGTGCCAGCAGCTTTGGACGGATTGAAGCTTTCTTT CASSFGRIEAFF
few TRBJ2-1 - TRBV7-6 TGTGCCAGCAGCTTACTCGGGGGAGACGAGCAGTTCTTC CASSLLGGDEQFF
- TRBJ1-6 TRBD1 TRBV6-2/TRBV6-3 TGTGCCAGCAGTTACGCAATGAAGACAGGGGGCTCCTATAATTCACCCCTCCACTTT CASSYAMKTGGSYNSPLHF
many TRBJ2-5 - TRBV15 TGTGCCACCAGCACGCTGCGGGCAGGGGACCCTCACCCCCGGGAGACCCAGTACTTC CATSTLRAGDPHPRETQYF
- TRBJ2-7 - TRBV27 TGTGCCAGCAAACTGAGCGGGTATAGCTCCTACGAGCAGTACTTC CASKLSGYSSYEQYF
few TRBJ1-1 - TRBV29-1 TGCAGCGTTGTCAATACCCCCAACACTGAAGCTTTCTTT CSVVNTPNTEAFF
many TRBJ2-7 TRBD1 TRBV12-3/TRBV12-4 TGTGCCAGCAGTTTAGTAGGACAGGACTCCTACGAGCAGTACTTC CASSLVGQDSYEQYF
many TRBJ2-7 - TRBV7-2 TGTGCCAGCAGCTTAGAGGGACCGCGCGGTCTTAGCGAGCAGTACTTC CASSLEGPRGLSEQYF
- TRBJ1-2 - TRBV20-1 TGCAGTGCTAGAGGATCAGCTGGGGACGCTTTACCTTATGGCTACACCTTC CSARGSAGDALPYGYTF
- TRBJ2-7 - TRBV20-1 TGCAGTGCTAGAGATTCCCAACTCTCCTACGAGCAGTACTTC CSARDSQLSYEQYF
many TRBJ1-2 - TRBV19 TGTGCCAGTAGTAGAGGGCTTCGCTACACCTTC CASSRGLRYTF
- TRBJ2-5 - TRBV6-2/TRBV6-3 TGTGCCAGCAAGAATCCCGTCGAGACCCAGTACTTC CASKNPVETQYF
many TRBJ2-5 - TRBV30 TGTGCCTGGAGTCGAAATCGGGTGTCTGAGACCCAGTACTTC CAWSRNRVSETQYF
- TRBJ1-1 - TRBV29-1 TGCAGCGTTGATTTGACAGCCGGCAAAGCTTTCTTT CSVDLTAGKAFF
- TRBJ1-6 - TRBV2 TGTGCCACCAGTCTGGGGGACAATCCACCCCTCCACTTT CATSLGDNPPLHF
- TRBJ2-7 - TRBV7-9 TGTGCCAACAGCTACCCCCCCAGGGCGGTTGACGAGCAGTACTTC CANSYPPRAVDEQYF
- TRBJ2-7 - TRBV7-2 TGTGCCAGCAGCGTCTCAGGGGGGAATTACGAGCAGTACTTC CASSVSGGNYEQYF
many TRBJ2-7 - TRBV11-2 TGTGCCAGCAGCCCCGGGACTCCTGGGGAGCAGTACTTC CASSPGTPGEQYF
- TRBJ1-1 TRBD1 TRBV7-9 TGTGCCAGCAGCCCGGGGACAGTTGCGAACACTGAAGCTTTCTTT CASSPGTVANTEAFF
few TRBJ2-7 - TRBV11-2 TGTGCCAGCAGCTTAGCCCCCCTAGCGATTTCCTACGAGCAGTACTTC CASSLAPLAISYEQYF
few TRBJ2-3 - TRBV11-1 TGTGCCAGCAGCCACGACACCAACACAGATACGCAGTATTTT CASSHDTNTDTQYF
many TRBJ1-1 - TRBV11-2 TGCGCCAGCAGTCGGGAGATGAACACTGAAGCTTTCTTT CASSREMNTEAFF
many TRBJ2-7 - TRBV12-3/TRBV12-4 TGTGCCAGCAGTCCGACAGGCTCCGAGCAGTACTTC CASSPTGSEQYF
- TRBJ2-1 TRBD1 TRBV2 TGTGCCAGCAGTGAAGGACAGGGGCGACAACCGGGCAATGAGCAGTTCTTC CASSEGQGRQPGNEQFF
many TRBJ1-1 - TRBV10-3 TGTGCCATCAGCGAGGACAGCGAAGCTTTCTTT CAISEDSEAFF
- TRBJ1-5 - TRBV7-2 TGTGCCAGCAGCTTAGCTCGAGGGGTGGGCAATCAGCCCCAGCATTTT CASSLARGVGNQPQHF
many TRBJ2-2 - TRBV27 TGTGCCAGCAGTTTATACAGGGTAGCGGCCGGGGAGCTGTTTTTT CASSLYRVAAGELFF
many TRBJ1-6 - TRBV7-8 TGTGCCAGCAGCCCGGGACAATCGGGTTCACCCCTCCACTTT CASSPGQSGSPLHF
- TRBJ2-2 - TRBV5-5 TGTGCCAGCACCTGGACAGATAACACCGGGGAGCTGTTTTTT CASTWTDNTGELFF
- TRBJ1-1 - TRBV19 TGTGCCAGCCCGACCCCAGGGGCTGGCACTGAAGCTTTCTTT CASPTPGAGTEAFF
- TRBJ1-1 - TRBV7-2 TGTGCCAGCAGCTTAGAGCTCCGGAACACTGAAGCTTTCTTT CASSLELRNTEAFF
few TRBJ1-1 - TRBV20-1 TGCAGTGCTAGAAACACCGGGGGTGGGACTGAAGCTTTCTTT CSARNTGGGTEAFF
few TRBJ2-1 TRBD2 TRBV6-2/TRBV6-3 TGTGCCAGCAGTGCCGTAGCGGGAGGGCCGGGTGAGCAGTTCTTC CASSAVAGGPGEQFF